Listed here are 16 T cell receptor beta chains from one sample, sequenced in a study of blood T cells in healthy people across ages. Alongside a J-beta primer mix, a sample-barcoded 5' primer served in a second PCR lasting roughly 6 to 11 cycles. TCRdb reprocessed the 5' RACE reads via MiXCR and lists one record per CDR3 protein. The sample shows more than 700,000 distinct CDR3 sequences, approximately 53% of them seen only once. The sequenced material came from blood. The receptors come from a man at least 80 years old in good health.

In DNA form, the CDR3 reads TGTGCCAGCAGTGGGAGACTACACGAGCAGTTCTTC. Its translation: CASSGRLHEQFF. The V and J genes are TRBV28 and TRBJ2-1; the D gene is possibly TRBD2 (5 bases). V was shortened by 5 bases and J by 10 bases, with 12 bases between the two germline ends. CDR3 length equals 12 residues. The V gene's germline CDR1 is MDHEN and CDR2 SYDVKM.

The rearrangement uses TRBV10-3 and TRBJ2-7, with 7 positions matching TRBD1. V shed 6 bases and J 6 bases; nucleotides not matched to a gene: 5. From germline, CDR1 is ENHRY and CDR2 SYGVKD. This CDR3 contains 12 residues. CDR3 nucleotides: TGTGCCATCAGCACAGGGGTCTGCGAGCAGTACTTC. This translates into CAISTGVCEQYF.

The chain has TRBV14 and TRBJ1-1; D is undetermined. The CDR3 is 14 amino acids. Germline V gives CDR1 SGHDN, CDR2 FVKESK. Trimming removed 0 bases at V and 7 bases at J, with 12 bases between. CDR3 sequence reads: CASSQEGHFGEAFF. In DNA, the CDR3 is TGTGCCAGCAGCCAAGAAGGGCACTTCGGTGAAGCTTTCTTT.

The rearrangement uses TRBV10-3 and TRBJ2-7; D is uncertain. Germline lookup yields CDR1 ENHRY and CDR2 SYGVKD. This CDR3 contains 12 residues. The V end lost 8 bases, the J end lost 1 base, and 9 bases lay between the germline ends. Written as DNA, the CDR3 is TGTGCCATCGGACCGGCATCCTACGAGCAGTACTTC. It encodes CAIGPASYEQYF.

The chain uses TRBV24-1 and TRBJ2-1; 8 bases align to TRBD2. The CDR3 contains 15 residues. Germline CDR1 reads KGHDR; CDR2 reads SFDVKD. Trimming removed 8 bases from V and 3 bases from J; junction bases left unmatched: 8. CDR3: CATTEGTSVYNEQFF. The CDR3 nucleotides read TGTGCCACCACCGAAGGGACTAGTGTCTACAATGAGCAGTTCTTC.

The chain employs TRBV24-1 and TRBJ2-7; tentatively, D is TRBD2 (6 bases). V lost 4 bases and J 2 bases, leaving 17 bases between the germline ends. The CDR3 is made up of 16 amino acids. Looked up from germline, CDR1 is KGHDR and CDR2 is SFDVKD. CDR3 DNA: TGTGCCACCAGTGACCACGAGCGGGTCCACCCCTACGAGCAGTACTTC. This encodes CATSDHERVHPYEQYF.

This chain uses TRBV20-1 with TRBJ2-7, with 8 bases aligning to TRBD1. In germline, CDR1 is DFQATT, CDR2 SNEGSKA (reference sequence). The CDR3 length is 14 residues. V trimming: 3 bases; J trimming: 5 bases; junction bases outside the gene matches: 9. Here the CDR3 DNA reads TGCAGTGCTAGGACCCGGACAGGGAACAACGAGCAGTACTTC. This sequence encodes CSARTRTGNNEQYF.

V and J are TRBV28 and TRBJ2-7; D ambiguous. Germline CDR1 is MDHEN and CDR2 is SYDVKM. V dropped 7 bases and J dropped 2 bases, with 6 bases sitting between them. The CDR3 has 11 residues. Here the CDR3 reads CASKATYEQYF. The CDR3, as DNA: TGTGCCAGCAAAGCGACCTACGAGCAGTACTTC.

The V and J genes are TRBV3-1 and TRBJ2-5, with 8 positions matching TRBD1. Trimming cost V 4 bases and J 4 bases; bases outside gene matches: 11. CDR1 is LGHDT, CDR2 YNNKEL, per germline (reference sequence). The CDR3 has 16 residues. CDR3 DNA: TGTGCCAGCAGCCTCCAAGCTCGGGACAGGCCAGAGACCCAGTACTTC. It translates to CASSLQARDRPETQYF.

The chain has TRBV20-1 and TRBJ2-3; D unresolved. The CDR3 extends over 16 amino acids. Trimming took 1 base from V and 2 from J, leaving 16 bases between them. Looked up from germline, CDR1 is DFQATT and CDR2 is SNEGSKA (reference sequence). The CDR3 reads CSARGFVNRPTDTQYF. As DNA, the CDR3 is TGCAGTGCTAGAGGATTCGTGAACAGACCCACAGATACGCAGTATTTT.

The sample holds a few counts of this clonotype. The chain couples TRBV28 to TRBJ2-5, with D uncertain. This CDR3 region has 14 residues. Germline V gene lookup returns CDR1 MDHEN and CDR2 SYDVKM. With 4 bases removed from V and 2 bases from J, the gap between germline ends came to 11 bases. The CDR3 sequence: CASSSELLQETQYF. The DNA of the CDR3 is TGTGCCAGCAGTTCAGAGCTGTTACAAGAGACCCAGTACTTC.

This clonotype turned up a few times. The chain uses TRBV29-1 and TRBJ1-2; D is undetermined. V was shortened by 6 bases and J by 5 bases, with 13 bases between the two germline ends. The CDR3 covers 12 residues. Germline CDR1 is SQVTM and CDR2 is ANQGSEA. CDR3 sequence (DNA): TGCAGCGTGGACGAGCTTCGATATGGCTACACCTTC. Protein sequence: CSVDELRYGYTF.

The rearrangement links TRBV11-2 to TRBJ2-1, with TRBD1 as a possible D gene (5 bases). The CDR3 has 14 residues. The germline V and J ends were trimmed by 6 bases and 8 bases, with 17 bases remaining between them. Germline lookup yields CDR1 SGHAT and CDR2 FQNNGV. CDR3 sequence reads: CASRSVGRDYEQFF. For the CDR3, the DNA is TGTGCCAGCAGGTCTGTCGGCAGGGATTATGAGCAGTTCTTC.

This clonotype was detected only a few times. CDR3 DNA: TGTGCCAGCACTGCTTGGGGGGGGTACTATGGCTACACCTTC. Translated, it gives CASTAWGGYYGYTF. The chain recombines TRBV7-9 with TRBJ1-2; D might be TRBD1 (5 bases). Looked up from germline, CDR1 is SEHNR and CDR2 is FQNEAQ (reference sequence). This CDR3 is built from 14 residues. Trimming removed 7 bases at V and 3 bases at J, with 15 bases between.

V gene TRBV2 combines with J gene TRBJ1-4; 9 bases align to TRBD1. CDR1 SNHLY and CDR2 FYNNEI come from the germline V gene. V lost 6 bases and J lost 5; bases outside the gene matches: 13. This CDR3 spans 17 amino acids. CDR3 sequence reads: CASSAGTGISLNEKLFF. For the CDR3, the DNA is TGTGCCAGCAGCGCCGGGACAGGGATATCCTTAAATGAAAAACTGTTTTTT.

This clonotype was seen a handful of times. The chain recombines TRBV11-2 with TRBJ2-4; D is uncertain. The germline V gene encodes CDR1 SGHAT and CDR2 FQNNGV. The CDR3 loop spans 14 amino acids. The V end was cut by 1 base, the J end by 6 bases, with 10 bases between. DNA for the CDR3: TGTGCCAGCAGCTTAGTCGGTGGTAGAAACATTCAGTACTTC. It encodes CASSLVGGRNIQYF. Variable domain in full (rest from reference TRBV11-2 and TRBJ2-4): EAGVAQSPRYKIIEKRQSVAFWCNPISGHATLYWYQQILGQGPKLLIQFQNNGVVDDSQLPKDRFSAERLKGVDSTLKIQPAKLEDSAVYLCASSLVGGRNIQYFGAGTRLSVL.